Following are 20 T cell receptor beta chains from one sample sequenced in a study of cytomegalovirus exposure and HLA in healthy donors. TCRdb's table, derived via immunoSEQ multiplex PCR, lists solely in-frame clones and lacks some. Seen here are around 100,000 clones, over 85% observed once, and the top ten hold approximately 1%. The specimen sequenced was PBMCs. These receptors were taken from a woman aged 18-29 years in good health and CMV-seronegative.

This chain joins TRBV30 and TRBJ2-7; possibly TRBD1 for D (5 bases). Germline values: CDR1 GTSNPN, CDR2 SVGIG (reference sequence). Between the trimmed V and J ends, which lost 3 bases and 4 bases, there was a span of 13 bases. CDR3 length: 13 amino acids. The CDR3 protein is CAWRSMGLYEQYF. CDR3 sequence (DNA): TGTGCCTGGAGGTCAATGGGGCTGTACGAGCAGTACTTC.

The chain uses TRBV6-6 and TRBJ1-4; TRBD1 might be the D (6 bases). The CDR3 consists of 13 residues. The V and J ends lost 10 bases and 4 bases respectively, with 13 bases between them. Germline assignment: CDR1 MNHNY and CDR2 SVGAGI (reference sequence). In DNA form, the CDR3 reads TGTGCCACCTCAGGACAGTTTAATGAAAAACTGTTTTTT. This gives the protein CATSGQFNEKLFF.

The chain links TRBV7-8 to TRBJ1-4; D gene ambiguous. The CDR3 is 15 amino acids. Germline CDR1 and CDR2: SGHVS and FQNEAQ. Trimming took off 6 bases at V and 6 bases at J, with 17 bases between the two ends. CDR3 loop: CASSLTRMEYEKLFF. In nucleotides, the CDR3 is TGTGCCAGCAGTCTTACTAGGATGGAGTATGAAAAACTGTTTTTT.

This chain links TRBV2 with TRBJ2-6; D possibly corresponds to TRBD2 (7 bases). V lost 9 bases to trimming and J lost 4 bases, with 16 bases between them. CDR1 and CDR2 from the germline V gene are SNHLY and FYNNEI. This CDR3 comprises 15 residues. The CDR3 sequence is CARTEGGSGANVLTF. The CDR3 DNA reads as TGTGCCAGGACGGAGGGGGGGTCCGGGGCCAACGTCCTGACTTTC.

This clone showed up just once. This chain connects TRBV15 to TRBJ1-2; tentatively, D is TRBD1 (6 bases). V was clipped by 0 bases and J by 0 bases, with 11 bases between them. The germline V gene has CDR1 LNHNV and CDR2 YYDKDF (reference sequence). The CDR3 runs to 16 residues. The CDR3 protein is CATSRDSRGANYGYTF. CDR3 coding DNA: TGTGCCACCAGCAGAGATAGCAGGGGAGCTAACTATGGCTACACCTTC.

V and J are TRBV14 and TRBJ2-1, with 8 bases that match TRBD1. Losses at the gene ends were 4 bases for V and 9 bases for J; bases not matched to a gene: 11. Germline V gene data show CDR1 as SGHDN and CDR2 as FVKESK. The CDR3 is 15 amino acids. The CDR3 DNA reads as TGTGCCAGCAGCCTCCGACAGGGGAGGTTTGGTGAGCAGTTCTTC. Its translation is CASSLRQGRFGEQFF.

A single count supports this clone. The CDR3 DNA reads as TGTGCCAGCAGTCCCTTTACGGGCACTGAAGCTTTCTTT. Protein: CASSPFTGTEAFF. The V call is TRBV28, the J call TRBJ1-1; D gene unclear. The CDR3 covers 13 residues. The germline V and J ends were trimmed by 5 bases and 4 bases, with 11 bases remaining between them. Germline CDR1 MDHEN, CDR2 SYDVKM.

V and J are TRBV7-9 and TRBJ2-5; 7 positions agree with TRBD2. V was clipped by 2 bases and J by 7 bases; unmatched bases: 19. The CDR3 sequence is 18 residues long. Germline values: CDR1 SEHNR, CDR2 FQNEAQ (reference sequence). In DNA form, the CDR3 reads TGTGCCAGCAGCTTACTAGTTTCGGGGGGACTGAGTACCGGGACCCAGTACTTC. This sequence encodes CASSLLVSGGLSTGTQYF. The entire variable domain, with the rest obtained from reference TRBV7-9 and TRBJ2-5, is as follows: DTGVSQNPRHKITKRGQNVTFRCDPISEHNRLYWYRQTLGQGPEFLTYFQNEAQLEKSRLLSDRFSAERPKGSFSTLEIQRTEQGDSAMYLCASSLLVSGGLSTGTQYFGPGTRLLVL.

CDR3 in amino acids: CAWSGSGTNEKLFF. In nucleotides, the CDR3 is TGTGCCTGGAGTGGATCGGGGACTAATGAAAAACTGTTTTTT. The genes are TRBV30 and TRBJ1-4; D remains unclear. There are 14 residues in the CDR3. CDR1 is GTSNPN and CDR2 is SVGIG in the germline V gene (reference sequence). V lost 1 base, J lost 2 bases, and 8 bases lay in between.

The CDR3 sequence: CAISQSGTGSSYEQYF. CDR3 bases: TGTGCCATCAGCCAATCCGGGACAGGGTCTTCCTACGAGCAGTACTTC. The rearrangement joins TRBV10-3 to TRBJ2-7; 9 bases agree with TRBD1. V lost 6 bases to trimming and J lost 1 base; unmatched junction nucleotides: 10. The germline gives CDR1 ENHRY, CDR2 SYGVKD. The CDR3 totals 16 residues.

The chain employs TRBV5-1 and TRBJ2-2; maybe TRBD2 (5 bases). CDR1 and CDR2 from the germline V gene are SGHRS and YFSETQ. The length of the CDR3 is 17 residues. Trimming shortened V by 0 bases and J by 1 base, and 13 bases separated the two germline ends. CDR3 in amino acids: CASSLDLWTENTGELFF. The DNA for the CDR3 is TGCGCCAGCAGCTTGGATCTATGGACTGAGAACACCGGGGAGCTGTTTTTT.

The V gene is TRBV18, the J gene TRBJ2-5; 7 bases line up with TRBD1. This CDR3 spans 12 amino acids. Unmatched junction bases numbered 3, after V lost 8 bases and J lost 3 bases. Germline-derived CDR1 and CDR2 are KGHSH and LQKENI. The CDR3 reads CASTGVEETQYF. CDR3 DNA sequence: TGTGCCAGCACAGGGGTGGAAGAGACCCAGTACTTC. Full variable domain (outside the CDR3, taken from reference TRBV18 and TRBJ2-5): NAGVMQNPRHLVRRRGQEARLRCSPMKGHSHVYWYRQLPEEGLKFMVYLQKENIIDESGMPKERFSAEFPKEGPSILRIQQVVRGDSAAYFCASTGVEETQYFGPGTRLLVL.

This clone was observed once. The genes are TRBV2 and TRBJ2-1; D remains unclear. V lost 7 bases and J lost 7, with 8 bases in between. CDR3 length: 11 amino acids. In germline, CDR1 is SNHLY, CDR2 FYNNEI. The CDR3 is CASNLSNEQFF. The CDR3 DNA is TGTGCCAGCAATTTATCGAATGAGCAGTTCTTC.

The rearrangement uses TRBV6-5 and TRBJ1-4; 7 bases agree with TRBD1. The CDR3 is 14 amino acids. Unmatched junction bases numbered 7, after V lost 6 bases and J lost 6 bases. From germline, CDR1 is MNHEY and CDR2 SVGAGI. The CDR3 is CASSPTGVDEKLFF. The CDR3 DNA follows: TGTGCCAGCAGCCCCACAGGGGTGGATGAAAAACTGTTTTTT.

The chain carries TRBV7-6 and TRBJ1-1; TRBD1 matches at 9 bases. Germline V lookup: CDR1 SGHVS, CDR2 FNYEAQ. V lost 5 bases, J lost 6 bases, and 7 bases stayed unmatched. The CDR3 is made up of 14 amino acids. CDR3 protein: CASSRPDRGAEAFF. For the CDR3, the DNA is TGTGCCAGCAGCCGCCCGGACAGGGGCGCTGAAGCTTTCTTT.

CDR3 protein: CASSFQGLAETQYF. As DNA, the CDR3 is TGTGCCAGCAGCTTCCAGGGACTAGCGGAGACCCAGTACTTC. The gene calls are TRBV7-8 and TRBJ2-5, with 10 bases identical to TRBD2. Looked up from germline, CDR1 is SGHVS and CDR2 is FQNEAQ. The CDR3 covers 14 residues. The V segment lost 3 bases and the J segment 5 bases; nucleotides outside the gene matches: 3.

V is TRBV6-5 and J is TRBJ2-1; maybe TRBD1 (5 bases). V gave up 4 bases and J gave up 8 bases, with 21 bases separating them. The V gene's germline CDR1 is MNHEY and CDR2 SVGAGI. The CDR3 has 16 residues. The CDR3 protein is CASSSTSGLWGDEQFF. For the CDR3, the DNA is TGTGCCAGCAGTTCCACTTCGGGCCTTTGGGGCGATGAGCAGTTCTTC.

The genes are TRBV6-5 and TRBJ2-7; D may be TRBD2 (5 bases). The germline gives CDR1 MNHEY, CDR2 SVGAGI. V was cut by 7 bases and J by 3 bases, with 16 bases left in between. This CDR3 is built from 14 residues. The CDR3 spells CASTSSADNYEQYF. In DNA, the CDR3 is TGTGCCAGCACTAGTAGCGCGGATAACTACGAGCAGTACTTC.

The chain has TRBV18 and TRBJ1-2; TRBD1 matches at 7 bases. Germline V gene sequence: CDR1 KGHSH, CDR2 LQKENI. Trimming took 4 bases from V and 7 from J; bases not matched to a gene: 9. This CDR3 has 14 amino acids. CDR3: CASSLPGEGAGYTF. As DNA, the CDR3 is TGTGCCAGCTCACTGCCCGGAGAGGGGGCTGGCTACACCTTC.

This clone appeared once. This rearrangement joins TRBV7-9 to TRBJ1-2; TRBD1 might be the D (6 bases). CDR3 length: 14 residues. Trimming removed 4 bases from V and 5 bases from J, with 14 bases in between. The germline CDR1 and CDR2 sequences are SEHNR and FQNEAQ (reference sequence). CDR3 nucleotides: TGTGCCAGCAGCTCCCAGGGGCCGGTGTATGGCTACACCTTC. Amino acid sequence: CASSSQGPVYGYTF.